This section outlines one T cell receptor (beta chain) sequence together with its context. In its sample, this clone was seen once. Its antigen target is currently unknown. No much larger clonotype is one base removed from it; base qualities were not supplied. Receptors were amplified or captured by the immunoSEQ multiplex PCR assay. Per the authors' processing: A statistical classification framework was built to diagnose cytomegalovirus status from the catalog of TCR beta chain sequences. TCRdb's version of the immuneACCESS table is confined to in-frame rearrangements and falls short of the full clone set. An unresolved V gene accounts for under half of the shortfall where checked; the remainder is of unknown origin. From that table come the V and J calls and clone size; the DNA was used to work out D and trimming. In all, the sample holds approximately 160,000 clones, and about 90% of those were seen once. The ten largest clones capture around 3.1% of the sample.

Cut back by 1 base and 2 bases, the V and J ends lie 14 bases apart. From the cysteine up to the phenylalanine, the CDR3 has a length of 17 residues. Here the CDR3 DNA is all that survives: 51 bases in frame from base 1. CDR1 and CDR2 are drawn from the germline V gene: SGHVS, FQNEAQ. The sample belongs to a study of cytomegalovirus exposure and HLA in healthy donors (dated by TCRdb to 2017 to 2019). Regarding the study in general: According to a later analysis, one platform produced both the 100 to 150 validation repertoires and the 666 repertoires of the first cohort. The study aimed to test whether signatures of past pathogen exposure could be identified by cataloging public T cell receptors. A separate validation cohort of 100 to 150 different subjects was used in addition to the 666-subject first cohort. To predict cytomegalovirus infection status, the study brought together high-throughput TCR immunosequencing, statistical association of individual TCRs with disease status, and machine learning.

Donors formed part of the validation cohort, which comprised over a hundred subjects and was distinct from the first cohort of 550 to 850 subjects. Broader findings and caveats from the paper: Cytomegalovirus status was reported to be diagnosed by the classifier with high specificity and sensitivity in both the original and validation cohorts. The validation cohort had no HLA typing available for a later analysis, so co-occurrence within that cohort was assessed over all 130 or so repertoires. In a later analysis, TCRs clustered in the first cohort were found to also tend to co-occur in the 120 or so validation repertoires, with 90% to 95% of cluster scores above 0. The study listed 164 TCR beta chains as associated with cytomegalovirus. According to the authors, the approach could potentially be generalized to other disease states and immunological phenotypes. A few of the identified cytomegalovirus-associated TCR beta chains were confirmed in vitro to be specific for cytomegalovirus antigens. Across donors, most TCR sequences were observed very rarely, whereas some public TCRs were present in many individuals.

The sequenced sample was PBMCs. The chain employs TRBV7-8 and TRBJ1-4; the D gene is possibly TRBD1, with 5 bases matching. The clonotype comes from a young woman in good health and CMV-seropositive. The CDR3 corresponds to CASSLEAGGTTNEKLFF. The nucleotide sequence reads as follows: TGTGCCAGCAGCTTAGAGGCAGGTGGGACTACTAATGAAAAACTGTTTTTT.